This T cell receptor (beta chain) was documented in a study of blood T cell repertoires in COVID-19. About the research overall: Acute and convalescent COVID-19 specimens originated in the United States, Italy and Spain.

The CDR3 totals 15 residues. Per germline, CDR1 LNHDA and CDR2 SQIVND (reference sequence). J gave up 3 bases and V 2 bases, and 6 bases lay outside the gene matches. This clone has a handful of counts. Only in-frame clones appear in the TCRdb table, and some are missing; sequencing was by immunoSEQ multiplex PCR. The sample consists of about 220,000 clones, 75% to 85% of them appearing once. The sequencing sample was made of peripheral blood. The genes are TRBV19 and TRBJ2-7, with 8 bases lining up with TRBD1. The sequence came from a woman in her seventies with COVID-19, enrolled during active disease. The DNA of the CDR3 is TGTGCCAGTAGTATAAAAAGACAGGGGAGCTACGAGCAGTACTTC. Its protein is CASSIKRQGSYEQYF.